The clone carrying this T cell receptor (beta chain) was detected ten times or more. This sample is part of a study of Graves' ophthalmopathy and Graves' hyperthyroidism. This CDR3 comprises 12 residues. With 7 bases removed from V and 3 bases from J, the gap between germline ends came to 13 bases. Per germline, CDR1 GTSNPN and CDR2 SVGIG (reference sequence). Amplified TCR beta CDR3 regions were obtained using RNA transcripts as template. First-round RT-PCR relied on HTBI primers, and a second-round multiplex PCR came next. TCRdb recomputed calls from the multiplex PCR reads with MiXCR, one row per CDR3 protein. The sample carries about 160,000 distinct CDR3 sequences, 39% recorded once. Uncontrolled infections, pregnancy, lactation or other autoimmune diseases led to patient exclusion.

This clonotype was sampled from a young man with Graves' ophthalmopathy. The chain couples TRBV30 to TRBJ2-7; D is unclear. Sequencing input: peripheral blood. In nucleotides, the CDR3 is TGTGCCTTTACGAAGACTGACTACGAGCAGTACTTC. Encoded protein: CAFTKTDYEQYF.